What follows are 15 T cell receptor beta chains derived from one specimen sequenced in a study of T cells in Graves' hyperthyroidism and ophthalmopathy. RNA transcripts were the template for amplifying TCR beta CDR3 regions. When the TCR CDR3 underwent first-round RT-PCR, the HTBI primer set was used. TCRdb reprocessed the multiplex PCR reads with MiXCR, giving one entry per CDR3 protein. The sample comprises about 580,000 distinct CDR3 sequences, about 14% of which are singletons, and 5.5% to 7.5% rests with the top ten. What was sequenced was blood. The receptor set was obtained from a woman under 40 with Graves' hyperthyroidism that later progressed to Graves' ophthalmopathy.

This chain links TRBV4-2 with TRBJ2-7; the match to TRBD2 covers 7 bases. V shed 1 base and J 6 bases; nucleotides not matched to a gene: 9. Germline CDR1 and CDR2: LGHNA and YNFKEQ. The CDR3 totals 15 residues. CDR3 sequence reads: CASSQASGMEIEQYF. CDR3 bases: TGTGCCAGCAGCCAAGCCAGCGGGATGGAAATCGAGCAGTACTTC.

This clonotype showed up many times. The chain carries TRBV2 and TRBJ1-2; perhaps TRBD1 as D (6 bases). V was cut by 6 bases and J by 1 base, with 12 bases left in between. Germline V gene lookup returns CDR1 SNHLY and CDR2 FYNNEI. The CDR3 spans 14 residues. CDR3 coding DNA: TGTGCCAGCAGGGACGGACAGAGTAACTATGGCTACACCTTC. Translated: CASRDGQSNYGYTF.

In its sample, this clonotype was seen many times. J is TRBJ2-3 and V is TRBV10-3; D is unresolved. Trimming removed 11 bases from V and 0 bases from J, with 9 bases in between. Germline V lookup: CDR1 ENHRY, CDR2 SYGVKD. The CDR3 is 12 residues long. CDR3 nucleotides: TGTGCCTCGGCGACTAGCACAGATACGCAGTATTTT. It is translated as CASATSTDTQYF.

The chain is built from TRBV6-1 and TRBJ2-1; either TRBD1 or TRBD2 may supply D (9 bases each). The CDR3 is 22 amino acids. CDR1 is MNHNS and CDR2 is SASEGT in the germline V gene. V was clipped by 5 bases and J by 2 bases, with 34 bases between them. CDR3 sequence reads: CASSLKTGGSNLSGGTYNEQFF. The DNA for the CDR3 is TGTGCCAGCAGTCTAAAAACAGGGGGCTCTAATCTTAGCGGGGGAACCTACAATGAGCAGTTCTTC.

This clonotype was recorded at least ten times. The chain recombines TRBV7-3 with TRBJ1-1; D is possibly TRBD1 (6 bases). Germline lookup yields CDR1 SGHTA and CDR2 FQGTGA. Trimming left V 6 bases short and J 1 base short, with 12 bases between. This CDR3 comprises 14 residues. The CDR3 nucleotides read TGTGCCAGCAGTCTAGGGGGACCGAACACTGAAGCTTTCTTT. It specifies CASSLGGPNTEAFF.

The rearrangement joins TRBV30 to TRBJ2-7; 8 bases map to TRBD2. V was clipped by 3 bases and J by 6 bases; unmatched bases: 4. The CDR3 has 12 residues. The germline V gene has CDR1 GTSNPN and CDR2 SVGIG (reference sequence). CDR3 in amino acids: CAWSREGREQYF. The CDR3 bases are TGTGCCTGGAGCCGGGAGGGCCGCGAGCAGTACTTC.

This clonotype has only a few counts. The V call is TRBV9, the J call TRBJ2-5, with TRBD1 identical over 8 bases. Germline assignment: CDR1 SGDLS and CDR2 YYNGEE. Trimming cost V 4 bases and J 5 bases; bases outside gene matches: 7. This CDR3 has 14 residues. For the CDR3, the DNA is TGTGCCAGCAGCCCAGGACAGGGCGGTGAGACCCAGTACTTC. Translating it yields CASSPGQGGETQYF.

This clonotype appeared a few times. The chain links TRBV29-1 to TRBJ2-6; perhaps TRBD1 as D (5 bases). The CDR3 sequence is 17 residues long. V dropped 2 bases and J dropped 1 base, with 15 bases sitting between them. Germline V lookup: CDR1 SQVTM, CDR2 ANQGSEA. The DNA for the CDR3 is TGCAGCGTTGAAAAGCTTGACAGTTCTTCTGGGGCCAACGTCCTGACTTTC. Amino acid sequence: CSVEKLDSSSGANVLTF. The complete variable domain, with remaining parts taken from reference TRBV29-1 and TRBJ2-6, reads SAVISQKPSRDICQRGTSLTIQCQVDSQVTMMFWYRQQPGQSLTLIATANQGSEATYESGFVIDKFPISRPNLTFSTLTVSNMSPEDSSIYLCSVEKLDSSSGANVLTFGAGSRLTVL.

The chain combines TRBV27 with TRBJ2-7; D perhaps matches TRBD1 (6 bases). The germline gives CDR1 MNHEY, CDR2 SMNVEV (reference sequence). V lost 6 bases to trimming and J lost 0 bases, with 15 bases between them. The CDR3 consists of 15 residues. The CDR3 sequence is CASRTGGMSSYEQYF. Here the CDR3 DNA reads TGTGCCAGCAGGACAGGCGGCATGAGCTCCTACGAGCAGTACTTC.

The genes are TRBV10-3 and TRBJ2-5; a possible D gene is TRBD2 (6 bases). This CDR3 region has 13 residues. Trimming removed 7 bases from V and 1 base from J, with 10 bases in between. In germline, CDR1 is ENHRY, CDR2 SYGVKD. The CDR3 region is CAITREPQETQYF. CDR3 nucleotide sequence: TGTGCCATCACTCGGGAGCCCCAAGAGACCCAGTACTTC.

This clonotype has only a few counts. The V call is TRBV6-2 or TRBV6-3, the J call TRBJ1-5; no firm D call. The CDR3 is 15 amino acids. Trimming pared 6 bases from V and 4 bases from J, leaving 16 bases between. Looked up from germline, CDR1 is MNHEY and CDR2 is SVGEGT. The DNA for the CDR3 is TGTGCCAGCAGCCCGCGAGGGAGTCCTAATCAGCCCCAGCATTTT. The encoded protein is CASSPRGSPNQPQHF.

As concerns this clonotype: This sequence may be a read error, since a much larger clone differs from it by one base. The chain employs TRBV14 and TRBJ2-7; a weak D match, TRBD1 (5 bases). Germline CDR1 and CDR2: SGHDN and FVKESK. The CDR3 spans 13 residues. CDR3 nucleotides: TGTGCCAGCAGCCACGGGCAGGGCCTCGAGAAGTACTTC. Its protein is CASSHGQGLEKYF. Full variable domain (missing parts from reference TRBV14 and TRBJ2-7): EAGVTQFPSHSVIEKGQTVTLRCDPISGHDNLYWYRRVMGKEIKFLLHFVKESKQDESGMPNNRFLAERTGGTYSTLKVQPAELEDSGVYFCASSHGQGLEKYFGPGTRLTVT.

The table lists this clonotype with many counts. The V and J genes are TRBV20-1 and TRBJ2-2, with 13 positions matching TRBD2. After removal of 2 bases from V and 6 bases from J, the junction contained 9 bases not matched to a gene. The CDR3 sequence is 17 residues long. Per the germline V gene, CDR1 is DFQATT and CDR2 is SNEGSKA (reference sequence). CDR3 in amino acids: CSARNTSGRVRAGELFF. The DNA of the CDR3 is TGCAGTGCTAGAAACACTAGCGGGAGGGTGAGGGCCGGGGAGCTGTTTTTT.

The table lists this clonotype with many counts. The rearrangement links TRBV29-1 to TRBJ1-1, with 7 bases lining up with TRBD1. This CDR3 spans 14 amino acids. Germline CDR1 reads SQVTM; CDR2 reads ANQGSEA. Trimming at V came to 4 bases and at J to 1 base, leaving 6 bases not matched to a gene. The CDR3 DNA reads as TGCAGCGTTGCACAGGGGTATCCGAACACTGAAGCTTTCTTT. Protein product: CSVAQGYPNTEAFF.

This clonotype showed up many times. V is TRBV12-3 or TRBV12-4 and J is TRBJ2-5; 7 nucleotides agree with TRBD1. This CDR3 is 16 amino acids long. Unmatched junction bases numbered 15, after V lost 5 bases and J lost 6 bases. The CDR3 sequence: CASSLLGGRQGQTQYF. The CDR3 DNA follows: TGTGCCAGCAGTCTTCTAGGGGGAAGACAGGGCCAGACCCAGTACTTC.